These 24 T cell receptor beta chains came from one sample sequenced in a study of blood T cell repertoires in COVID-19. Data came from immunoSEQ multiplex PCR; TCRdb stores just in-frame clones and leaves some out. The repertoire has some 200,000 clones, 65% to 90% of them found once; the top ten carry around 10%. The sample comprised PBMCs or T cells enriched from blood (not recorded which). These receptors were collected from a woman in her fifties or sixties with acute COVID-19.

This chain links TRBV5-8 with TRBJ1-1, with unresolved D. CDR1 and CDR2 from the germline V gene are SGHTS and YDEGEE. V lost 4 bases and J 7 bases, leaving 17 bases between the germline ends. This CDR3 has 14 amino acids. CDR3: CASSKTFVRSEAFF. CDR3 DNA sequence: TGTGCCAGCAGCAAGACTTTCGTACGAAGTGAAGCTTTCTTT.

This clone appeared a few times. This chain links TRBV10-3 with TRBJ2-7, with 12 bases aligning to TRBD1. The V segment lost 6 bases and the J segment 3 bases; nucleotides outside the gene matches: 9. Germline lookup yields CDR1 ENHRY and CDR2 SYGVKD. The CDR3 extends over 16 amino acids. This chain's CDR3 is CAISDSGTGGNYEQYF. The DNA for the CDR3 is TGTGCCATCAGCGACTCCGGGACAGGGGGCAACTACGAGCAGTACTTC.

The genes are TRBV12-3 or TRBV12-4 and TRBJ1-2; D is unclear. V shed 5 bases and J shed 4 bases, with 8 bases lying between them. The CDR3 length is 12 residues. The CDR3 DNA reads as TGTGCCAGCAGTCCCTATGTCTATGGCTACACCTTC. This encodes CASSPYVYGYTF.

The V and J genes are TRBV7-8 and TRBJ2-5, with TRBD1 identical over 10 bases. Per the germline V gene, CDR1 is SGHVS and CDR2 is FQNEAQ. The V gene end was trimmed by 5 bases and the J gene end by 5 bases; junction bases not matched to a gene: 2. The length of the CDR3 is 13 residues. The CDR3 here is CASSPDRGETQYF. DNA of the CDR3: TGTGCCAGCAGCCCGGACAGGGGGGAGACCCAGTACTTC.

The J gene is TRBJ1-5, the V gene TRBV30; D is possibly TRBD1 (6 bases). This CDR3 is 16 amino acids long. The V gene lost 1 base and the J gene lost 0 bases, with 13 bases spanning the gap. Per the germline V gene, CDR1 is GTSNPN and CDR2 is SVGIG (reference sequence). The CDR3 sequence: CAWSDRTAYSNQPQHF. The CDR3 coding sequence is TGTGCCTGGAGTGACAGGACAGCGTATAGCAATCAGCCCCAGCATTTT. Full variable domain (remainder filled in from reference TRBV30 and TRBJ1-5): SQTIHQWPATLVQPVGSPLSLECTVEGTSNPNLYWYRQAAGRGLQLLFYSVGIGQISSEVPQNLSASRPQDRQFILSSKKLLLSDSGFYLCAWSDRTAYSNQPQHFGDGTRLSIL.

This chain joins TRBV7-9 and TRBJ2-3; 13 nucleotides match TRBD2. CDR1 is SEHNR and CDR2 is FQNEAQ in the germline V gene (reference sequence). The CDR3 totals 18 residues. After removal of 4 bases from V and 0 bases from J, the junction contained 7 bases not matched to a gene. CDR3 sequence: CASSSGLAGASSTDTQYF. As DNA, the CDR3 is TGTGCCAGCAGCTCTGGACTAGCGGGGGCCTCTAGCACAGATACGCAGTATTTT.

J is TRBJ1-3 and V is TRBV6-2 or TRBV6-3; no reliable D call. There are 14 residues in the CDR3. V lost 5 bases and J 3 bases, leaving 11 bases between the germline ends. The germline V gene encodes CDR1 MNHEY and CDR2 SVGEGT. The CDR3 loop is CASSTAGFGNTIYF. CDR3 nucleotide sequence: TGTGCCAGCAGTACCGCGGGGTTTGGAAACACCATATATTTT.

This clone was observed a single time. The chain uses TRBV9 and TRBJ2-3; 14 positions match TRBD2. Trimming took 3 bases from V and 0 from J; bases not matched to a gene: 6. The CDR3 totals 18 residues. Germline loops: CDR1 SGDLS, CDR2 YYNGEE. CDR3 sequence reads: CASSAGLAGGFSTDTQYF. CDR3 nucleotide sequence: TGTGCCAGCAGCGCCGGACTAGCGGGGGGCTTTAGCACAGATACGCAGTATTTT.

This chain uses TRBV28 with TRBJ2-7; D unresolved. The V end lost 5 bases, the J end lost 1 base, and 15 bases lay between the germline ends. The CDR3 has 15 residues. The V gene's germline CDR1 is MDHEN and CDR2 SYDVKM. CDR3 sequence reads: CASSPRGSSSYEQYF. Here the CDR3 DNA reads TGTGCCAGCAGTCCCCGAGGATCCTCTTCCTACGAGCAGTACTTC.

This clone is a singleton in its sample. V usage is TRBV4-3 and J usage is TRBJ1-6; 9 bases are a match to TRBD1. With V trimmed by 4 bases and J by 5 bases, 3 bases remained unmatched. CDR1 LGHNA and CDR2 YSLEER come from the germline V gene. The CDR3 covers 15 residues. The CDR3 sequence is CASSLGTGHNSPLHF. For the CDR3, the DNA is TGCGCCAGCAGCCTTGGGACAGGGCATAATTCACCCCTCCACTTT.

This clone was detected only once. The chain carries TRBV19 and TRBJ1-4; D might be TRBD1 (5 bases). In germline, CDR1 is LNHDA, CDR2 SQIVND (reference sequence). Trimming took 7 bases from V and 0 from J, leaving 15 bases between them. This CDR3 is 16 amino acids long. CDR3 sequence reads: CASNLAGVATNEKLFF. The CDR3 DNA sequence: TGTGCCAGTAACCTCGCGGGGGTTGCAACTAATGAAAAACTGTTTTTT. Drawing the rest from reference TRBV19 and TRBJ1-4, the complete variable domain is DGGITQSPKYLFRKEGQNVTLSCEQNLNHDAMYWYRQDPGQGLRLIYYSQIVNDFQKGDIAEGYSVSREKKESFPLTVTSAQKNPTAFYLCASNLAGVATNEKLFFGSGTQLSVL.

The V call is TRBV27, the J call TRBJ2-2; tentatively, D is TRBD2 (6 bases). With 4 bases removed from V and 4 bases from J, the gap between germline ends came to 13 bases. The CDR3 is 15 residues long. CDR1 and CDR2 (germline): MNHEY, SMNVEV (reference sequence). The CDR3 is CASSSAGSPTGELFF. The CDR3 nucleotides are TGTGCCAGCAGTTCAGCGGGTAGCCCCACCGGGGAGCTGTTTTTT.

The chain has TRBV7-6 and TRBJ2-3; maybe TRBD1 (6 bases). V lost 3 bases, J lost 0 bases, and 13 bases lay in between. The CDR3 length is 16 residues. Germline assignment: CDR1 SGHVS and CDR2 FNYEAQ. DNA for the CDR3: TGTGCCAGCAGCTTGGGTGGCAGGGGAAGCACAGATACGCAGTATTTT. Encoded protein: CASSLGGRGSTDTQYF.

V gene TRBV6-5 combines with J gene TRBJ2-5, with 8 positions matching TRBD1. CDR1 is MNHEY and CDR2 is SVGAGI in the germline V gene. V gave up 6 bases and J gave up 4 bases; unmatched junction bases: 7. The CDR3 sequence is 14 residues long. The CDR3 sequence: CASRRGQVGETQYF. The CDR3 coding sequence is TGTGCCAGCAGGCGGGGACAGGTTGGAGAGACCCAGTACTTC.

CDR3 sequence: CATSERRGLTGELFF. CDR3 bases: TGTGCCACCAGTGAGCGGCGGGGACTTACCGGGGAGCTGTTTTTT. V usage is TRBV24-1 and J usage is TRBJ2-2, with TRBD2 as a possible D gene (6 bases). V was pared by 4 bases and J by 5 bases, with 13 bases between. The CDR3 extends over 15 amino acids. Germline lookup yields CDR1 KGHDR and CDR2 SFDVKD.

The chain combines TRBV7-2 with TRBJ1-4, with D maybe TRBD1 (5 bases). Between the trimmed V and J ends, which lost 2 bases and 3 bases, there was a span of 10 bases. CDR3 length: 15 amino acids. Germline V gives CDR1 SGHTA, CDR2 FQGNSA. DNA for the CDR3: TGTGCCAGCAGCTTATTGGGGGGGGCTAATGAAAAACTGTTTTTT. Its translation is CASSLLGGANEKLFF.

This clone was detected only once. V and J are TRBV30 and TRBJ1-1; D ambiguous. V lost 0 bases and J lost 1, with 6 bases in between. This CDR3 region has 13 residues. Looked up from germline, CDR1 is GTSNPN and CDR2 is SVGIG (reference sequence). The CDR3 DNA reads as TGTGCCTGGAGTGTTAACTCGAACACTGAAGCTTTCTTT. Translation gives CAWSVNSNTEAFF.

The rearrangement links TRBV5-4 to TRBJ1-3; possible D gene TRBD1, 6 bases. CDR3 length: 17 residues. The germline V gene has CDR1 SGHNT and CDR2 YYREEE (reference sequence). V lost 4 bases, J lost 0 bases, and 17 bases lay in between. CDR3: CASSPAIGGPSGNTIYF. CDR3 DNA: TGTGCCAGCAGCCCCGCGATTGGGGGCCCCTCTGGAAACACCATATATTTT.

V and J are TRBV18 and TRBJ2-1; 11 nucleotides match TRBD2. The length of the CDR3 is 16 residues. Germline CDR1 and CDR2: KGHSH and LQKENI. Germline trimming cut 1 base from V and 4 bases from J; bases unmatched to any gene: 3. CDR3: CASSPLSGGAYNEQFF. For the CDR3, the DNA is TGTGCCAGCTCACCACTTAGCGGGGGGGCTTACAATGAGCAGTTCTTC.

This clone was seen more than once but under ten times. The chain employs TRBV11-3 and TRBJ2-1, with TRBD2 matching 9 bases. Germline loops: CDR1 SGHNT, CDR2 YENEEA. V lost 1 base and J lost 7; bases outside the gene matches: 5. The CDR3 loop spans 15 amino acids. The CDR3 here is CASSLGGGALNEQFF. CDR3 DNA sequence: TGTGCCAGCAGCTTAGGCGGGGGGGCTCTGAATGAGCAGTTCTTC. Together with reference TRBV11-3 and TRBJ2-1, the CDR3 gives the full variable domain: EAGVVQSPRYKIIEKKQPVAFWCNPISGHNTLYWYLQNLGQGPELLIRYENEEAVDDSQLPKDRFSAERLKGVDSTLKIQPAELGDSAVYLCASSLGGGALNEQFFGPGTRLTVL.

The V and J genes are TRBV7-2 and TRBJ1-5; D possibly corresponds to TRBD1 (6 bases). The ends were cut back, 1 base at V and 9 bases at J, with 16 bases in the middle. This CDR3 contains 15 residues. The germline CDR1 and CDR2 sequences are SGHTA and FQGNSA. The CDR3, as DNA: TGTGCCAGCAGCTTAGACCCAGGGGCCACGACGCCCCAGCATTTT. This codes for CASSLDPGATTPQHF. The whole variable domain, filled in from reference TRBV7-2 and TRBJ1-5, reads GAGVSQSPSNKVTEKGKDVELRCDPISGHTALYWYRQSLGQGLEFLIYFQGNSAPDKSGLPSDRFSAERTGGSVSTLTIQRTQQEDSAVYLCASSLDPGATTPQHFGDGTRLSIL.

The chain links TRBV18 to TRBJ1-2; D unclear. The V and J ends lost 5 bases and 2 bases respectively, with 12 bases between them. CDR1 and CDR2 (germline): KGHSH, LQKENI. This CDR3 region has 14 residues. CDR3 residues: CASSSTAPNYGYTF. Written as DNA, the CDR3 is TGTGCCAGCTCAAGCACTGCGCCGAACTATGGCTACACCTTC.

This clone came up once. The V call is TRBV30, the J call TRBJ1-1; perhaps TRBD1 as D (6 bases). Trimming stripped 2 bases from V and 6 bases from J, with 10 bases between. The CDR3 runs 12 residues. In germline, CDR1 is GTSNPN, CDR2 SVGIG (reference sequence). The CDR3 is CAWSTNRAEAFF. The CDR3 DNA sequence: TGTGCCTGGAGTACGAACAGGGCTGAAGCTTTCTTT.

This chain uses TRBV12-3 or TRBV12-4 with TRBJ1-1; possible D gene TRBD1, 5 bases. The length of the CDR3 is 13 residues. The germline V and J ends were trimmed by 6 bases and 1 base, with 9 bases remaining between them. The CDR3 protein is CASRVQGNTEAFF. The CDR3 DNA reads as TGTGCCAGCAGAGTCCAGGGGAACACTGAAGCTTTCTTT.